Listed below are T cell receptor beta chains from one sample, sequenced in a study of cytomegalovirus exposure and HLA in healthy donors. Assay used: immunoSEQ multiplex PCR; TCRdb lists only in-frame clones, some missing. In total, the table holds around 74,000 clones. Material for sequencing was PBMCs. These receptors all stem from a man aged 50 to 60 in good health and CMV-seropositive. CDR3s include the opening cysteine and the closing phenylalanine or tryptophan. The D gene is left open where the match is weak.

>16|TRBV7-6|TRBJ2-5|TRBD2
TGTGCCAGCAGCTTAGAACTAGCGGCCTACCAAGAGACCCAGTACTTC
CASSLELAAYQETQYF
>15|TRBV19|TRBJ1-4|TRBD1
TGTGCCAGTAGCCAAACGGGGACAGGGCATGAAAAACTGTTTTTT
CASSQTGTGHEKLFF
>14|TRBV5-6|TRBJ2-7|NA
TGTGCCAGCAGCTTGGGTGGCCGCCCCAACGAGCAGTACTTC
CASSLGGRPNEQYF
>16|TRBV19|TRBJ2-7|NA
TGTGCCAGTAGTAGTCATGAAGGGGGAAAGGGGTACGAGCAGTACTTC
CASSSHEGGKGYEQYF
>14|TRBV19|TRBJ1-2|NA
TGTGCCAGTAGCATATCCCCTAGGCACAGGGCCGGCGATTTC
CASSISPRHRAGDF
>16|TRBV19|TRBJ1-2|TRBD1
TGTGCCAGTAGTATGTGGGGACAGTCCTTGAACTATGGCTACACCTTC
CASSMWGQSLNYGYTF
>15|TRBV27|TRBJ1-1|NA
TGTGCCAGCAGTCTCTCCGGGACTGCGAACACTGAAGCTTTCTTT
CASSLSGTANTEAFF
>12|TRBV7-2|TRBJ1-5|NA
TGTGCCAGCAGCCCGAGGAATCAGCCCCAGCATTTT
CASSPRNQPQHF
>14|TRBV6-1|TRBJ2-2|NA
TGTGCCAGCAGTTTCGACTACATCACCGGGGAGCTGTTTTTT
CASSFDYITGELFF
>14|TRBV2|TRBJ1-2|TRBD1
TGTGCCAGCACGACAGGGCGTGGGTACTATGGCTACACCTTC
CASTTGRGYYGYTF
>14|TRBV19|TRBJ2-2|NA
TGTGCCAGTACCGTGAGTGTCGCGACCGGGGAGCTGTTTTTT
CASTVSVATGELFF
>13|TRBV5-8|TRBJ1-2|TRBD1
TGTGCCAGCAGTCCCGACAGGGCTAGTGGCTACACCTTC
CASSPDRASGYTF
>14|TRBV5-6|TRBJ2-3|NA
TGTGCCAGCAGCTCCCTCCAGGGCAAAGATACGCAGTATTTT
CASSSLQGKDTQYF
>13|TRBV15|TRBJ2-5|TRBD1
TGTGCCACCCGAGACAGGGGGGAAGAGACCCAGTACTTC
CATRDRGEETQYF
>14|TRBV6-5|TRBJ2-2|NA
TGTGCCAGCAGAAGAAGGGGGAACACCGGGGAGCTGTTTTTT
CASRRRGNTGELFF
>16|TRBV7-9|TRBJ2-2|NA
TGTGCCAGCAGCCCCCGGAGGGGTGTGAACACCGGGGAGCTGTTTTTT
CASSPRRGVNTGELFF
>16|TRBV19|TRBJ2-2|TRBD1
TGTGCCAGTAGTATCCCCGACAGGGTGGGGACCGGGGAGCTGTTTTTT
CASSIPDRVGTGELFF
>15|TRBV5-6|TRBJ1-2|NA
TGTGCCAGCAGCCTCTTGGTGGGGCTCCTCTATGGCTACACCTTC
CASSLLVGLLYGYTF
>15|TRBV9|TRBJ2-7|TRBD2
TGTGCCAGCAGCGTAGGGGCTAGCGGTTTATACGAGCAGTACTTC
CASSVGASGLYEQYF
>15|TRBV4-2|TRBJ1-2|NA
TGTGCCAGCAGCCAAGTTGGGCAGGGAGGGTATGGCTACACCTTC
CASSQVGQGGYGYTF
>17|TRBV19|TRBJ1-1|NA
TGTGCCAGTAGCCCCTTGGGGAGGGGACACTTGAACACTGAAGCTTTCTTT
CASSPLGRGHLNTEAFF
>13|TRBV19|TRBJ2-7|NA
TGTGCCAGTAGTAATTTCCCTCGGGACGAGCAGTACTTC
CASSNFPRDEQYF
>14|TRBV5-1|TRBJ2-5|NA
TGCGCCAGCAGCTTGGCACCTCCTCGGGAGACCCAGTACTTC
CASSLAPPRETQYF